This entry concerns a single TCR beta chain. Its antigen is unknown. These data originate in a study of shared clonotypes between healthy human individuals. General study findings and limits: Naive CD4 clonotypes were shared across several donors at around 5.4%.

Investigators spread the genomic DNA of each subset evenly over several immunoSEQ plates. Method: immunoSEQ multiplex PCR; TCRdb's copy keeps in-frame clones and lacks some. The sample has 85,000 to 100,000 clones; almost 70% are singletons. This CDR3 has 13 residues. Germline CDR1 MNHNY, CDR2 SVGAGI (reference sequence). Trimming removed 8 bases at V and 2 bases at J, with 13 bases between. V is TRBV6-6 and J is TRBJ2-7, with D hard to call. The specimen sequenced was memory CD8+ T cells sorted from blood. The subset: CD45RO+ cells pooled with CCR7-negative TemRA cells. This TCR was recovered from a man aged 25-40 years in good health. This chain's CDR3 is CASGNVGPYEQYF. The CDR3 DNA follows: TGTGCCAGCGGAAACGTAGGCCCCTACGAGCAGTACTTC.